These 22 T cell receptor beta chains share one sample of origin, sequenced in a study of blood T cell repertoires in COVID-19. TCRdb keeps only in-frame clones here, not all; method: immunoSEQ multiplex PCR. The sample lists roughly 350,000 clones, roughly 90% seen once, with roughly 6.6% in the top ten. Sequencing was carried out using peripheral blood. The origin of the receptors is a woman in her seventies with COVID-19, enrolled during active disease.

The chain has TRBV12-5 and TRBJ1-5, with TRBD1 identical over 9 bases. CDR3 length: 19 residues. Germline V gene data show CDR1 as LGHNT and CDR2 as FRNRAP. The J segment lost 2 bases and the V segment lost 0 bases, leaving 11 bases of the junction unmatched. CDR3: CASGLVLGTGTARNQPQHF. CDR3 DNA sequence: TGTGCTAGTGGTTTGGTACTCGGGACAGGGACGGCCCGCAATCAGCCCCAGCATTTT.

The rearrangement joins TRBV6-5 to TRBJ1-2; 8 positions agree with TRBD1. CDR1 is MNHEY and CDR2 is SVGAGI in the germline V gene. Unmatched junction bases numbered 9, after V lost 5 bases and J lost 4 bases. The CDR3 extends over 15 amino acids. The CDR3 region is CASSMAGDRLYGYTF. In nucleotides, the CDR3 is TGTGCCAGCAGTATGGCCGGGGACAGGCTCTATGGCTACACCTTC.

DNA of the CDR3: TGTGCCAGCAGTGGGACAGCTTGGAACACTGAAGCTTTCTTT. Its translation is CASSGTAWNTEAFF. This rearrangement joins TRBV2 to TRBJ1-1, with TRBD1 as a possible D gene (6 bases). V lost 4 bases and J lost 1, with 10 bases in between. Germline V gives CDR1 SNHLY, CDR2 FYNNEI. The length of the CDR3 is 14 residues.

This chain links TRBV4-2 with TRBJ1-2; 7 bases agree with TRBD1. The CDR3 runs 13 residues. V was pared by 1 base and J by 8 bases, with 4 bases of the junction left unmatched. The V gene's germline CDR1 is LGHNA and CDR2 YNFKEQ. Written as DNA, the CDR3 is TGTGCCAGCAGCCAAGGGACAGGACCCGGCTACACCTTC. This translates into CASSQGTGPGYTF.

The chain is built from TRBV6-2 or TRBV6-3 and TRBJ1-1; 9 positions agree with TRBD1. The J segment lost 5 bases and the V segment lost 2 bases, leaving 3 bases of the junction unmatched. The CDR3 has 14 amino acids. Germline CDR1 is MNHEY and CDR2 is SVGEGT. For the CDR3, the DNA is TGTGCCAGCAGTTACGACAGGGGGGGGACTGAAGCTTTCTTT. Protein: CASSYDRGGTEAFF.

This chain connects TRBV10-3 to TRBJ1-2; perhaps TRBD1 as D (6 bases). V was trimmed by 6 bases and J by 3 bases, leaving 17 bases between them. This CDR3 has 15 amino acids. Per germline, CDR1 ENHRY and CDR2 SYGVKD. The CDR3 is CAIRNTKGQDYGYTF. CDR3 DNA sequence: TGTGCCATCAGAAACACTAAGGGACAAGACTATGGCTACACCTTC.

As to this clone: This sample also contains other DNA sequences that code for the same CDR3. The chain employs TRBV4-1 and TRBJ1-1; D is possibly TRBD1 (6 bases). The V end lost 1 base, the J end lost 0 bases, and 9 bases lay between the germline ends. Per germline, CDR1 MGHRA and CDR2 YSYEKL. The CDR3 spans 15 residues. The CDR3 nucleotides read TGCGCCAGCAGCCAAGTCCAGGGGATGAACACTGAAGCTTTCTTT. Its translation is CASSQVQGMNTEAFF.

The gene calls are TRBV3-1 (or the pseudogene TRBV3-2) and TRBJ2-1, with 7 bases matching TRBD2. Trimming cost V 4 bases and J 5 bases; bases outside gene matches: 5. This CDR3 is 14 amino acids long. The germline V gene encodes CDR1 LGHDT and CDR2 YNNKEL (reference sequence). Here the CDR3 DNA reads TGTGCCAGCAGCCTTTTGGGGGGGAACAATGAGCAGTTCTTC. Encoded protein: CASSLLGGNNEQFF.

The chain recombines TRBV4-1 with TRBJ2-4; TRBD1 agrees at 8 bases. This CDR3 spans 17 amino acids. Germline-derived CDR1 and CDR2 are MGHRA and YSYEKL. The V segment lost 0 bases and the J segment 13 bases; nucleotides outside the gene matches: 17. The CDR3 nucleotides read TGCGCCAGCAGCCAAGAGGGTTCGGAACAGGGACAGGTATTGCAGTACTTC. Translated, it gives CASSQEGSEQGQVLQYF.

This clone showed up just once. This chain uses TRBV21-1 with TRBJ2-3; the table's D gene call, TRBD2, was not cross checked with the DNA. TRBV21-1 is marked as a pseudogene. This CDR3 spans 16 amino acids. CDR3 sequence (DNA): TGTGCCAGCAGCAAAGGAGGAGGCTCTAGCACAGATACGCAGTATTTT. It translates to CASSKGGGSSTDTQYF.

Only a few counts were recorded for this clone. The CDR3 DNA sequence: TGTGCCTGGGGGACAGTGACTGCTTTCTTT. As protein: CAWGTVTAFF. V usage is TRBV30 and J usage is TRBJ1-1, with 7 nucleotides matching TRBD1. Germline assignment: CDR1 GTSNPN and CDR2 SVGIG (reference sequence). The length of the CDR3 is 10 residues. V lost 5 bases, J lost 11 bases, and 5 bases stayed unmatched.

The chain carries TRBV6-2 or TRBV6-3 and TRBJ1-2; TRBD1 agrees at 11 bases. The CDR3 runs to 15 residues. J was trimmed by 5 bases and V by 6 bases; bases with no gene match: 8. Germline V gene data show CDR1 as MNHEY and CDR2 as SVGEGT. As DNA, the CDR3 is TGTGCCAGCAGCCGCTACGGACAGGGGGCATATGGCTACACCTTC. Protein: CASSRYGQGAYGYTF.

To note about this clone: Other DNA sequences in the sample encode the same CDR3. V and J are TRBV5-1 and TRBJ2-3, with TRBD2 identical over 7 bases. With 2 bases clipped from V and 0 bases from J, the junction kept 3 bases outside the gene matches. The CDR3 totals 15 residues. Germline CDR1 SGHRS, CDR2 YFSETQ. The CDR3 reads CASSFGGGSTDTQYF. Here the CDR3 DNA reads TGCGCCAGCAGCTTTGGCGGGGGAAGCACAGATACGCAGTATTTT.

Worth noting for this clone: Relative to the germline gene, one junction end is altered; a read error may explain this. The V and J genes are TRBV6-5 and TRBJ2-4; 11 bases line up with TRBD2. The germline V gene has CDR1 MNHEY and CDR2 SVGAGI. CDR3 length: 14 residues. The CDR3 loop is CASSPTLAGGIGFF. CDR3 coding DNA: TGTGCCAGCAGCCCAACCCTAGCGGGGGGCATAGGGTTCTTC.

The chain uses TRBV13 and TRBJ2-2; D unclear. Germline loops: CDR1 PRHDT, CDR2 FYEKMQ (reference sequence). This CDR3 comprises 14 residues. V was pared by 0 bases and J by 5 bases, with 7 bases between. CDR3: CASSLGRFTGELFF. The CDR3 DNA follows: TGTGCCAGCAGCTTAGGCAGGTTTACCGGGGAGCTGTTTTTT.

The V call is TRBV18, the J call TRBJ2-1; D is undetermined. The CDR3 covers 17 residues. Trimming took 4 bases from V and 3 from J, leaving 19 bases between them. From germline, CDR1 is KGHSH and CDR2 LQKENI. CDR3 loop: CASSLGGDLPLYNEQFF. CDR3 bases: TGTGCCAGCTCACTCGGCGGCGACCTACCTCTCTACAATGAGCAGTTCTTC.

The DNA for the CDR3 is TGTGCCTCTCAGAGGGGGTCCACCTACGAGCAGTACTTC. Residues: CASQRGSTYEQYF. The chain uses TRBV27 and TRBJ2-7; possible D gene TRBD1, 6 bases. Germline V gene data show CDR1 as MNHEY and CDR2 as SMNVEV (reference sequence). The CDR3 has 13 amino acids. With 11 bases removed from V and 2 bases from J, the gap between germline ends came to 16 bases.

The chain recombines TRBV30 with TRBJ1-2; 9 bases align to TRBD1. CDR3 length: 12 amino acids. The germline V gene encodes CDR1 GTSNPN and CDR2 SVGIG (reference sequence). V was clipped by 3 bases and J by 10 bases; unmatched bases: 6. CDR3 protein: CAWSADRGVYTF. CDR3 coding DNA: TGTGCCTGGAGCGCCGACAGGGGGGTCTACACCTTC.

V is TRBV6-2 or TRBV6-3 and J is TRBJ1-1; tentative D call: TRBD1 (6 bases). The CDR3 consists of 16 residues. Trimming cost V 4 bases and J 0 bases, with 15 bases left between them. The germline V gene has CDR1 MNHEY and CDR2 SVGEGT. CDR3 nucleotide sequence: TGTGCCAGCAGTTGGGCCCTACAGGGAATGAACACTGAAGCTTTCTTT. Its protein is CASSWALQGMNTEAFF.

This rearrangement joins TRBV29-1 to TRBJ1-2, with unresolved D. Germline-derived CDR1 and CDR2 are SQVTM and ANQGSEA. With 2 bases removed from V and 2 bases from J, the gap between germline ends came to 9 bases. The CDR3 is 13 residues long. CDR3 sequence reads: CSVERPGNYGYTF. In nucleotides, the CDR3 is TGCAGCGTTGAACGACCGGGGAACTATGGCTACACCTTC.

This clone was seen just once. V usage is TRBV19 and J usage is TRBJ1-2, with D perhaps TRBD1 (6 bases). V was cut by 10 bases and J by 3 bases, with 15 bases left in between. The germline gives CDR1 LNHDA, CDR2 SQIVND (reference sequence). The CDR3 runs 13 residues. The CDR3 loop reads CATHRTEDYGYTF. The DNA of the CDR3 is TGTGCCACCCATAGGACAGAAGACTATGGCTACACCTTC.

The CDR3 coding sequence is TGCGCCAGCAGCCAAGAAAGCTCCGGAGGGGATCAGCCCCAGCATTTT. It specifies CASSQESSGGDQPQHF. This sequence joins TRBV4-1 and TRBJ1-5; perhaps TRBD1 as D (5 bases). The germline CDR1 and CDR2 sequences are MGHRA and YSYEKL. Trimming stripped 0 bases from V and 5 bases from J, with 14 bases between. The length of the CDR3 is 16 residues.